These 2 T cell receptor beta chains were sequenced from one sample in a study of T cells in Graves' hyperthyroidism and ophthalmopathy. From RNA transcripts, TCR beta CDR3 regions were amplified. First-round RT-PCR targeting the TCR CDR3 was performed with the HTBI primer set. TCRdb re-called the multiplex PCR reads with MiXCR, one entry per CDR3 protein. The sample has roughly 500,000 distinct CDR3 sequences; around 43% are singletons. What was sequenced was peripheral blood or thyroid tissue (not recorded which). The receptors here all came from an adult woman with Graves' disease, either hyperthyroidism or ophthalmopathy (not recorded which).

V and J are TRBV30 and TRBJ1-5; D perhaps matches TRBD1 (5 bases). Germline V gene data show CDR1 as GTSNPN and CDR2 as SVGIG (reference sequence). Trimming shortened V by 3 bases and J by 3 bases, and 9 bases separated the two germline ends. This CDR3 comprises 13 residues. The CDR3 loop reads CAWRGQINQPQHF. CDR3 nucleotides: TGTGCCTGGAGAGGACAAATCAATCAGCCCCAGCATTTT.

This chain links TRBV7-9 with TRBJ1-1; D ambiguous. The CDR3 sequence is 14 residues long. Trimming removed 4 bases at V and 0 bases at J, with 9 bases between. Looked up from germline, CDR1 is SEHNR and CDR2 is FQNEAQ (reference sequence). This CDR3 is CASSSWSVNTEAFF. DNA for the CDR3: TGTGCCAGCAGCTCGTGGTCCGTGAACACTGAAGCTTTCTTT.